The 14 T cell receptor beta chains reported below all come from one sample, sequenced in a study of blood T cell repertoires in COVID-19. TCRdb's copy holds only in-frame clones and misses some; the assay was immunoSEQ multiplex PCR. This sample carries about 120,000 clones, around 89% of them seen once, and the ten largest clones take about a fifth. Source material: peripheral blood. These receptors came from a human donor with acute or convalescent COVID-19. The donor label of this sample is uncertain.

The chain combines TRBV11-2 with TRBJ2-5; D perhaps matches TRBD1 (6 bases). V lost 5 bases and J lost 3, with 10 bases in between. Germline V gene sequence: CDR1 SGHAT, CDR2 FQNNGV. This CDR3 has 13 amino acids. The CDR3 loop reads CASSTGLKETQYF. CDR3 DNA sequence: TGTGCCAGCAGCACAGGGTTGAAAGAGACCCAGTACTTC.

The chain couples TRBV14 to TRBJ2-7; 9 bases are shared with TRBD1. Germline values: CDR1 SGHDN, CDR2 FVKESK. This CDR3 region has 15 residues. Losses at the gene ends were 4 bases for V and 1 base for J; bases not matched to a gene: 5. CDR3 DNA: TGTGCCAGCAGCCGCTCCGGGACAGGGTCCTACGAGCAGTACTTC. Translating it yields CASSRSGTGSYEQYF.

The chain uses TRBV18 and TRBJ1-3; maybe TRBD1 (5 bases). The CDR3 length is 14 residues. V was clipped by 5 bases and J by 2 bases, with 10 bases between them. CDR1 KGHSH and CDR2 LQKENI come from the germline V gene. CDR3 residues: CASSAGVTGNTIYF. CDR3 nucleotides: TGTGCCAGCTCAGCGGGGGTAACTGGAAACACCATATATTTT.

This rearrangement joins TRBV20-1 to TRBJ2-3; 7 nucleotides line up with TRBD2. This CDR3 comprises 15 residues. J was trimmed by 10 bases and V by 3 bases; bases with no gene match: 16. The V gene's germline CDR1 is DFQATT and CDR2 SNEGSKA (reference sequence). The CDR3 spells CSASWGGVRPNSQYF. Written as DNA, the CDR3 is TGCAGTGCTAGTTGGGGGGGGGTCCGTCCTAACTCGCAGTATTTT.

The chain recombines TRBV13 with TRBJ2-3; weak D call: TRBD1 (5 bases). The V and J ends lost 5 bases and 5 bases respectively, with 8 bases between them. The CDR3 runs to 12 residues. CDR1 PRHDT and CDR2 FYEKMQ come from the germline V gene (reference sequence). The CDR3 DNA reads TGTGCCAGCAGCGAAGGACAAGATACGCAGTATTTT. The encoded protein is CASSEGQDTQYF. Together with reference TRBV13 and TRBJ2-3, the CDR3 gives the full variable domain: AAGVIQSPRHLIKEKRETATLKCYPIPRHDTVYWYQQGPGQDPQFLISFYEKMQSDKGSIPDRFSAQQFSDYHSELNMSSLELGDSALYFCASSEGQDTQYFGPGTRLTVL.

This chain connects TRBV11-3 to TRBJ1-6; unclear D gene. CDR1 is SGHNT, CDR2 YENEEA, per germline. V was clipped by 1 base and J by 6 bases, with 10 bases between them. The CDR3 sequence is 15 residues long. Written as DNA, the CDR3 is TGTGCCAGCAGCTTAGGGCAGTCCCTTAATTCACCCCTCCACTTT. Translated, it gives CASSLGQSLNSPLHF.

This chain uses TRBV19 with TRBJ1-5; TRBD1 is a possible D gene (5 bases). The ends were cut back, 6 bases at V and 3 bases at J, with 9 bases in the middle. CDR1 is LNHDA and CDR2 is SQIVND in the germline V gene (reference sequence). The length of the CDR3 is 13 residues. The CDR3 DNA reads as TGTGCCAGTAGATGGGGGGTCAATCAGCCCCAGCATTTT. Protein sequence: CASRWGVNQPQHF.

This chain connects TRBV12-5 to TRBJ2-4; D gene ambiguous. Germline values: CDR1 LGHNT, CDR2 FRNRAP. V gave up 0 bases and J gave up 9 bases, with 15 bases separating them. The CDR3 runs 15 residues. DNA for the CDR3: TGTGCTAGTGGTTTGGTATTTGATGGTTCGGTCATTCAGTACTTC. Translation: CASGLVFDGSVIQYF.

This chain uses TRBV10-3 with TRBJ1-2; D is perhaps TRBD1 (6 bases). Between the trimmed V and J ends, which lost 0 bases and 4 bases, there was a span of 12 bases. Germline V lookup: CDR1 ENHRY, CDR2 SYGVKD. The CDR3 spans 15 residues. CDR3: CAISESSPRGYGYTF. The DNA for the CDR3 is TGTGCCATCAGTGAGTCTAGTCCCAGGGGCTATGGCTACACCTTC.

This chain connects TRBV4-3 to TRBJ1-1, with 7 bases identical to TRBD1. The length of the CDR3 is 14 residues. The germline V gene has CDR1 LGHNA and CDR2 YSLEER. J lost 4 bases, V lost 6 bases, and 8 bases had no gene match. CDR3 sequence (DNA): TGCGCCAGCAGGGGAGTGAAGGGGGCCACTGAAGCTTTCTTT. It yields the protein CASRGVKGATEAFF.

The CDR3 here is CASSYTLGQLEAFF. CDR3 bases: TGTGCCAGCAGTTACACCCTGGGACAGCTTGAAGCTTTCTTT. The V and J genes are TRBV6-5 and TRBJ1-1, with 7 bases lining up with TRBD1. The CDR3 has 14 amino acids. The germline CDR1 and CDR2 sequences are MNHEY and SVGAGI. Trimming cost V 2 bases and J 7 bases; bases outside gene matches: 7.

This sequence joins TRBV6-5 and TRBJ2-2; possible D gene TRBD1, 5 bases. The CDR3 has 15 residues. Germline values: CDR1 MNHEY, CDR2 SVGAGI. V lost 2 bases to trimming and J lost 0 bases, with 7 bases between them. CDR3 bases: TGTGCCAGCAGTTACGACAGAACGAACACCGGGGAGCTGTTTTTT. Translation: CASSYDRTNTGELFF.

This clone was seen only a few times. The CDR3 DNA reads as TGCGCCAGCAGCTTGTTAGCGGGGTTACCCACCGGGGAGCTGTTTTTT. It yields the protein CASSLLAGLPTGELFF. The chain has TRBV5-1 and TRBJ2-2, with 8 bases aligning to TRBD2. The V gene end was trimmed by 1 base and the J gene end by 4 bases; junction bases not matched to a gene: 6. The germline CDR1 and CDR2 sequences are SGHRS and YFSETQ. This CDR3 region has 16 residues.

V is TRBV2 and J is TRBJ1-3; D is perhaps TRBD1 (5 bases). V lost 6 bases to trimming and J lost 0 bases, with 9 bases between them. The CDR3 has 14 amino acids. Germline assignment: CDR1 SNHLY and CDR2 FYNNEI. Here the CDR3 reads CASRGGLSGNTIYF. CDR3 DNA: TGTGCCAGCAGGGGGGGTCTCTCTGGAAACACCATATATTTT.